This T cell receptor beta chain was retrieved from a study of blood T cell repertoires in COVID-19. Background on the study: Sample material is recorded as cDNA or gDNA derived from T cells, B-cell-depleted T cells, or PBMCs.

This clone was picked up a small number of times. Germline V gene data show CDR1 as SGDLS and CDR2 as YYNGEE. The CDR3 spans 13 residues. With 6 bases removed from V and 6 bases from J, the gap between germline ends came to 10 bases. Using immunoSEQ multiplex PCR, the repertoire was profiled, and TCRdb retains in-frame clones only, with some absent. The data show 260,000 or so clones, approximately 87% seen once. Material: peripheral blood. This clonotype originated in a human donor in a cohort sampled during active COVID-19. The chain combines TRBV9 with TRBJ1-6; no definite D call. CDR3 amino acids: CASTEWLNSPLHF. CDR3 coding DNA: TGTGCCAGCACTGAATGGCTTAATTCACCCCTCCACTTT.